These T cell receptor beta chains were read from a single sample in a study of T cell changes during pregnancy in multiple sclerosis. Profiling relied on immunoSEQ multiplex PCR, and the TCRdb table lists in-frame clones only, not all of them. The sample lists fewer than 13,000 clones, roughly 90% seen once, with roughly 5% in the top ten. Sequencing was performed on CD8+ T cells from peripheral blood mononuclear cells, taken in the first trimester of pregnancy. The receptors were gathered from a female donor in good health, enrolled as a control in a pregnancy study. Each CDR3 is given with its conserved first and last residue. D genes are given only for firm matches. A row's size may be missing; if present it is once, few, many or a size class.

clone size: .
V gene: TRBV9
J gene: TRBJ1-1
D gene: TRBD1
CDR3 protein: CASSELRTGLNTEAFF
CDR3 DNA: TGTGCCAGCAGCGAACTCCGGACAGGGTTGAACACTGAAGCTTTCTTT

clone size: .
V gene: TRBV5-6
J gene: TRBJ1-6
D gene: .
CDR3 protein: CASSLGAQGNSPLHF
CDR3 DNA: TGTGCCAGCAGCTTGGGGGCCCAGGGTAATTCACCCCTCCACTTT

clone size: .
V gene: TRBV6-1
J gene: TRBJ2-2
D gene: .
CDR3 protein: CASRPDTNTGELFF
CDR3 DNA: TGTGCCAGCAGACCCGACACGAACACCGGGGAGCTGTTTTTT

clone size: .
V gene: TRBV7-8
J gene: TRBJ1-6
D gene: .
CDR3 protein: CASSPDLAGPFSSPLHF
CDR3 DNA: TGTGCCAGCAGCCCCGACTTGGCAGGGCCCTTTTCCTCACCCCTCCACTTT

clone size: .
V gene: TRBV6-5
J gene: TRBJ2-5
D gene: .
CDR3 protein: CASSASEGETQYF
CDR3 DNA: TGTGCCAGCAGCGCTTCCGAGGGAGAGACCCAGTACTTC

clone size: once
V gene: TRBV6-5
J gene: TRBJ2-5
D gene: TRBD2
CDR3 protein: CASSFTGTSGGETQYF
CDR3 DNA: TGTGCCAGCAGTTTCACCGGGACTAGCGGGGGCGAGACCCAGTACTTC

clone size: once
V gene: TRBV11-2
J gene: TRBJ2-3
D gene: TRBD2
CDR3 protein: CASSLAGGAADTQYF
CDR3 DNA: TGTGCCAGCAGCTTAGCCGGGGGGGCGGCAGATACGCAGTATTTT

clone size: .
V gene: TRBV4-3
J gene: TRBJ1-1
D gene: .
CDR3 protein: CASSQDRGMWNTEAFF
CDR3 DNA: TGCGCCAGCAGCCAAGACAGGGGCATGTGGAACACTGAAGCTTTCTTT

clone size: .
V gene: TRBV7-6
J gene: TRBJ1-1
D gene: TRBD1
CDR3 protein: CASSSTRFRRRTGAFF
CDR3 DNA: TGTGCCAGCAGCTCGACGAGATTCCGGCGGCGGACAGGGGCTTTCTTT

clone size: few
V gene: TRBV15
J gene: TRBJ1-6
D gene: .
CDR3 protein: CATSSNRGTSPLHF
CDR3 DNA: TGTGCCACCAGCTCAAATAGGGGTACTTCACCCCTCCACTTT

clone size: .
V gene: TRBV5-4
J gene: TRBJ2-1
D gene: .
CDR3 protein: CASSEPRGEQFF
CDR3 DNA: TGTGCCAGCAGCGAACCTCGGGGTGAGCAGTTCTTC

clone size: .
V gene: TRBV9
J gene: TRBJ2-1
D gene: TRBD2
CDR3 protein: CASSGVASGGYNEQFF
CDR3 DNA: TGTGCCAGCAGCGGCGTGGCTAGCGGGGGCTACAATGAGCAGTTCTTC